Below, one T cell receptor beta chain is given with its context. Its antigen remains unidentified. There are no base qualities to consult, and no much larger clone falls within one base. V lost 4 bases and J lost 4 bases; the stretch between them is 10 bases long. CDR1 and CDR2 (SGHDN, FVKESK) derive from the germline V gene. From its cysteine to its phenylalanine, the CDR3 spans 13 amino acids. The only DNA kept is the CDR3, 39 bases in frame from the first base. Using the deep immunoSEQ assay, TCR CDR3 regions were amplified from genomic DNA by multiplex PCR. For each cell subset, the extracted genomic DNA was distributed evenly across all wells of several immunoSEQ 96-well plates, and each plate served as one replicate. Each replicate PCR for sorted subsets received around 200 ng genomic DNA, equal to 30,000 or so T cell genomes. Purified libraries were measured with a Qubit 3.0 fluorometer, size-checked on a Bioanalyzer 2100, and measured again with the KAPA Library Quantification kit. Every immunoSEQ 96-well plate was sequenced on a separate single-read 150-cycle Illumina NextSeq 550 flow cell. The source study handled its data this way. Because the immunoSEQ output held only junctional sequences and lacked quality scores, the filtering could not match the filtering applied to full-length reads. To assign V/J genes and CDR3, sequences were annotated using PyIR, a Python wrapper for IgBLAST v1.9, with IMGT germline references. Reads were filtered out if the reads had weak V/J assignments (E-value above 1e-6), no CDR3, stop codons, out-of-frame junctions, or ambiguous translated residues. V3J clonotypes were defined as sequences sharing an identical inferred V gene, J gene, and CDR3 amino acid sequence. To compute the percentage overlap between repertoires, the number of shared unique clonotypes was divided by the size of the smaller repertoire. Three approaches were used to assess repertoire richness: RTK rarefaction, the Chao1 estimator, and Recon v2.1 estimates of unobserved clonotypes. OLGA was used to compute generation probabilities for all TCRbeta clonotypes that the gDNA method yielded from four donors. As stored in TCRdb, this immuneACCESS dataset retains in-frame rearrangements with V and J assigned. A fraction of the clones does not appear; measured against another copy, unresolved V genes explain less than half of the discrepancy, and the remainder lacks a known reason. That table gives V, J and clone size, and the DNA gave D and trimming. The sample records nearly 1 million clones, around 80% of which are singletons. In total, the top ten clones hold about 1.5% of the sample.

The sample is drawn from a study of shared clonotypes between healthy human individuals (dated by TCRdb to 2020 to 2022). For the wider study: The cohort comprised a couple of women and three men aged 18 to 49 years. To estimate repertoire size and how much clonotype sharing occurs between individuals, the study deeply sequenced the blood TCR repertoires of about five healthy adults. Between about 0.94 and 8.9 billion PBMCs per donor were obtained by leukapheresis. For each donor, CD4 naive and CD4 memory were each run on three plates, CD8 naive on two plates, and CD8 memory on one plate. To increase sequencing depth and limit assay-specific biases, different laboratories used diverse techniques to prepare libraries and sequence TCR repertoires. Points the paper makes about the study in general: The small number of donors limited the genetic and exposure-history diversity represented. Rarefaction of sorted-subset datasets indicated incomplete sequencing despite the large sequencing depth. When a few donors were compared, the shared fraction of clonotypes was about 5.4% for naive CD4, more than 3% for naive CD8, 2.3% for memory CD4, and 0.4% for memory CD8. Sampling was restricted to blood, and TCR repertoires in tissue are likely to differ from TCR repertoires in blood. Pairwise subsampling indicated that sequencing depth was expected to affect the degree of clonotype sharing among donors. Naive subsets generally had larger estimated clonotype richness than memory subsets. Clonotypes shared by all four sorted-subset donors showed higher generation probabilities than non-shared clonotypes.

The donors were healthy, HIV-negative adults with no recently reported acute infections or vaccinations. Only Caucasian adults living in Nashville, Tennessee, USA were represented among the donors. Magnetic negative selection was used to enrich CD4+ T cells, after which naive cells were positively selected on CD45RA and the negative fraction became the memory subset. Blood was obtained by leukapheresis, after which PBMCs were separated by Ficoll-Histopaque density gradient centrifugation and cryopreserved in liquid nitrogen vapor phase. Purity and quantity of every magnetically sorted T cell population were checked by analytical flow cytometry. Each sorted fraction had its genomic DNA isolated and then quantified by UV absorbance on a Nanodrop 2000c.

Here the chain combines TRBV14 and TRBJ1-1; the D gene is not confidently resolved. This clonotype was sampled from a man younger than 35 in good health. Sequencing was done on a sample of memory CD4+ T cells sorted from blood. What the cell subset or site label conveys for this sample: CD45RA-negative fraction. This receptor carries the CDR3 CASSPWSATEAFF. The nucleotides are TGTGCCAGCAGCCCCTGGAGCGCCACTGAAGCTTTCTTT. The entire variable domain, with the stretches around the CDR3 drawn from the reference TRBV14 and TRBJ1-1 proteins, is EAGVTQFPSHSVIEKGQTVTLRCDPISGHDNLYWYRRVMGKEIKFLLHFVKESKQDESGMPNNRFLAERTGGTYSTLKVQPAELEDSGVYFCASSPWSATEAFFGQGTRLTVV.